Sequencing of this TCR beta chain was carried out in a study of cytomegalovirus exposure and HLA in healthy donors. Overall study results and limits: The tendency of first-cohort TCR clusters to co-occur in the roughly 110 validation repertoires was the finding of a later analysis.

Looked up from germline, CDR1 is MDHEN and CDR2 is SYDVKM. The V and J ends lost 3 bases and 5 bases respectively, with 11 bases between them. The CDR3 is 13 residues long. The table came from immunoSEQ multiplex PCR; TCRdb's copy has only in-frame clones and leaves some out. The profile covers 150,000 or so clones, with 85% to 90% appearing a single time and about 6.6% taken by the ten largest. On this clone: Its antigen is unidentified.

Sequences were obtained from PBMCs. The gene calls are TRBV28 and TRBJ2-7, with D unresolved. The TCR comes from a woman between 25 and 40 years old in good health and CMV-seropositive. The chain's CDR3 is CASSLRKSDEQYF. CDR3 DNA: TGTGCCAGCAGTTTGAGGAAATCGGACGAGCAGTACTTC.